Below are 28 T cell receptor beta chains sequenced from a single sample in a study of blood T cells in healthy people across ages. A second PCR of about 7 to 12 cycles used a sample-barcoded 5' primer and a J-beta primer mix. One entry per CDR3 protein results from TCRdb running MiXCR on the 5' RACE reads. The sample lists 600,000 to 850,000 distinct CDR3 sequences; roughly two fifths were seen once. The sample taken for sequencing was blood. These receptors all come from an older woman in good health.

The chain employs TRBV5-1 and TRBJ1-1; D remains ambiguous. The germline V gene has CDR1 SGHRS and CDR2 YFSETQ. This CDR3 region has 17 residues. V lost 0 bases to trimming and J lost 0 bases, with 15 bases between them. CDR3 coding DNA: TGCGCCAGCAGCTTGGGCCGAATACCGTCCCTGAACACTGAAGCTTTCTTT. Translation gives CASSLGRIPSLNTEAFF.

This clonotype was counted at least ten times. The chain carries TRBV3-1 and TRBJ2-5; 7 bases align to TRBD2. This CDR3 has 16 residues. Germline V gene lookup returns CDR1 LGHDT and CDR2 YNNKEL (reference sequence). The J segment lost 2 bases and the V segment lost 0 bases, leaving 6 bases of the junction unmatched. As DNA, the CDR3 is TGTGCCAGCAGCCAAGATACAGCGGGGTTACAAGAGACCCAGTACTTC. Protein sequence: CASSQDTAGLQETQYF.

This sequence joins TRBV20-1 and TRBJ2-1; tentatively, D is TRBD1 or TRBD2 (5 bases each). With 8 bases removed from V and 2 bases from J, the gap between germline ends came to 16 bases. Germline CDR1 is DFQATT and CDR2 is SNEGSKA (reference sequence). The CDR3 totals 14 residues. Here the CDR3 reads CSITAGTAYNEQFF. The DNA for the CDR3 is TGCAGTATCACTGCCGGGACCGCCTACAATGAGCAGTTCTTC.

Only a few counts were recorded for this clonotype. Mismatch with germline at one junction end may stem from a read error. CDR3 sequence: CGSSRGSYEQYF. In DNA, the CDR3 is TGTGGCAGCAGTAGGGGGTCCTACGAGCAGTACTTC. The chain combines TRBV27 with TRBJ2-7, with TRBD1 as a possible D gene (6 bases). This CDR3 has 12 residues. Per germline, CDR1 MNHEY and CDR2 SMNVEV (reference sequence).

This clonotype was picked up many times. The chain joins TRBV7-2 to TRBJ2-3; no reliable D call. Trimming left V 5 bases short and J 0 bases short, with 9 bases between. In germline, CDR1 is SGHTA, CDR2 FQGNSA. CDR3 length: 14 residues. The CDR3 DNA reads TGTGCCAGCAGCCTCCTCCAGAGCACAGATACGCAGTATTTT. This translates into CASSLLQSTDTQYF.

Written as DNA, the CDR3 is TGTGCCAGCAGTTTACAAGCGGGGGGGCCTCACGAGCAGTACTTC. This encodes CASSLQAGGPHEQYF. This rearrangement joins TRBV12-3 or TRBV12-4 to TRBJ2-7; 10 bases map to TRBD2. This CDR3 spans 15 amino acids. Trimming removed 2 bases from V and 5 bases from J; junction bases left unmatched: 6.

CDR3: CASARQGNTEAFF. The CDR3 nucleotides are TGTGCCAGCGCGCGACAGGGGAACACTGAAGCTTTCTTT. The gene calls are TRBV18 and TRBJ1-1; 7 bases align to TRBD1. This CDR3 spans 13 amino acids. Germline V gene data show CDR1 as KGHSH and CDR2 as LQKENI. With V trimmed by 8 bases and J by 1 base, 4 bases remained unmatched. The variable domain in full, completed from reference TRBV18 and TRBJ1-1, reads NAGVMQNPRHLVRRRGQEARLRCSPMKGHSHVYWYRQLPEEGLKFMVYLQKENIIDESGMPKERFSAEFPKEGPSILRIQQVVRGDSAAYFCASARQGNTEAFFGQGTRLTVV.

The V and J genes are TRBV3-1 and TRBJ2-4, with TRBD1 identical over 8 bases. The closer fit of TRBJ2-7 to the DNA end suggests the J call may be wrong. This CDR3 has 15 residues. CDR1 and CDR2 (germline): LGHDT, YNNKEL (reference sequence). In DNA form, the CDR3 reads TGTGCCAGCAGCCAATACGGGACAGGTAACGACGAGCAGTACTTC. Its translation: CASSQYGTGNDEQYF.

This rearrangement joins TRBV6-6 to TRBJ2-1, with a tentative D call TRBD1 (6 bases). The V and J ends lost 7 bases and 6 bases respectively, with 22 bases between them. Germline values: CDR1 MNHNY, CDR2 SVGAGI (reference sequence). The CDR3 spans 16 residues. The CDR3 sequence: CASTHLRTDGVNEQFF. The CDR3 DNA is TGTGCCAGCACCCACCTTCGGACAGACGGGGTCAATGAGCAGTTCTTC.

CDR3 bases: TGTGCCAGCAGCCTTATACCGGGACAGGGGAACACTGAAGCTTTCTTT. Protein product: CASSLIPGQGNTEAFF. The gene calls are TRBV3-1 and TRBJ1-1; 9 bases fit TRBD1. Germline trimming cut 4 bases from V and 1 base from J; bases unmatched to any gene: 7. CDR3 length: 16 residues. Germline values: CDR1 LGHDT, CDR2 YNNKEL (reference sequence).

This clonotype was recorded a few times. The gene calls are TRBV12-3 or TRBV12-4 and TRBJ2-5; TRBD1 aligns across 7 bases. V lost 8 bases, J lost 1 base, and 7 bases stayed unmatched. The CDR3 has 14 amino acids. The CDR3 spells CASARGQSQETQYF. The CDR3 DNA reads TGTGCCAGCGCTAGGGGGCAGAGCCAAGAGACCCAGTACTTC.

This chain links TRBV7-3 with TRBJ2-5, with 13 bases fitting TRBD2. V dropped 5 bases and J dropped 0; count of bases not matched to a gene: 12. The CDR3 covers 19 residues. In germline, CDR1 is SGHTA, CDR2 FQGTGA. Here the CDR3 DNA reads TGTGCCAGCAGCAAACCTGAGGGACTAGCGGGAATACACCAAGAGACCCAGTACTTC. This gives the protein CASSKPEGLAGIHQETQYF.

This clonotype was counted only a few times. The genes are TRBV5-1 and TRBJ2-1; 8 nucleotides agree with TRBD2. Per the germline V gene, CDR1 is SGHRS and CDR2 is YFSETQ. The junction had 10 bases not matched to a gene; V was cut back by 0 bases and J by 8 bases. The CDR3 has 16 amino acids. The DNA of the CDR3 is TGCGCCAGCAGCTTGGTTGTCGCGGGGGGCGCCGATGAGCAGTTCTTC. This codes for CASSLVVAGGADEQFF.

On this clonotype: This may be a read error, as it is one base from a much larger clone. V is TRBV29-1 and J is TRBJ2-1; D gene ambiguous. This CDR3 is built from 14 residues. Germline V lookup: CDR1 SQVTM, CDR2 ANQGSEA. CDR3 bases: TGCAGCGTTGATGTCAGAAACTCCTGCAATGAGCAGTTCTTC. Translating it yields CSVDVRNSCNEQFF.

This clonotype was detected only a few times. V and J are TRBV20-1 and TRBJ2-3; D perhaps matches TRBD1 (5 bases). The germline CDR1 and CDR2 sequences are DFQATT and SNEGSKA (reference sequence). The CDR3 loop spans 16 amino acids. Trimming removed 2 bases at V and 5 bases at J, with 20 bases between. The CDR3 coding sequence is TGCAGTGCTAGAAGCCAAGACGTGGGGCCAATAGATACGCAGTATTTT. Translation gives CSARSQDVGPIDTQYF.

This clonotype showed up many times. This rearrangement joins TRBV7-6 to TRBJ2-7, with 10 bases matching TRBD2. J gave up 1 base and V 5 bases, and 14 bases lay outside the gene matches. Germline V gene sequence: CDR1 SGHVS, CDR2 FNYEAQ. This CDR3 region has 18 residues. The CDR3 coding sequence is TGTGCCAGCAGCCCCGCCCAATTTGTAGCGGGAGGTTCCTACGAGCAGTACTTC. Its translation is CASSPAQFVAGGSYEQYF.

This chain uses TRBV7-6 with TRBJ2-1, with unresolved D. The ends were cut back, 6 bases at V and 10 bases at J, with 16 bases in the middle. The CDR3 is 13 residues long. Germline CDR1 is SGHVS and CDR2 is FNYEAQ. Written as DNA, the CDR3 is TGTGCCAGCAGTGACGATCCCGTAGGGGAGCAGTTCTTC. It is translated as CASSDDPVGEQFF.

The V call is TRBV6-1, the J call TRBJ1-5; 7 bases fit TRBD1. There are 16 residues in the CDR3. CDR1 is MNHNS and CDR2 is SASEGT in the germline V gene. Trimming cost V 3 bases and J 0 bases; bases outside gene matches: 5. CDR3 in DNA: TGTGCCAGCAGTGATGGGACAGTTTATAGCAATCAGCCCCAGCATTTT. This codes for CASSDGTVYSNQPQHF.

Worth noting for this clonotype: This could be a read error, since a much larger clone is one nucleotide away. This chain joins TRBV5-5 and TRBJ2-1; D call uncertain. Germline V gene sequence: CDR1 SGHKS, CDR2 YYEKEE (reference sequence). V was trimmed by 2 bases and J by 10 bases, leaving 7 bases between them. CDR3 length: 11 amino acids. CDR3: CASSLEFEQFF. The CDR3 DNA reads TGTGCCAGCAGCTTAGAATTCGAGCAGTTCTTC.

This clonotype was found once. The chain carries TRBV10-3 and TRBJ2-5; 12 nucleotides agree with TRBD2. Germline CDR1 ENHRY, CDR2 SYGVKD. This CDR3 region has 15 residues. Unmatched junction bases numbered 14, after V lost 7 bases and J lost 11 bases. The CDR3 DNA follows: TGTGCCATCACTTCGACTAGCGGGGGCCGCGATGAGCAGTACTTC. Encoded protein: CAITSTSGGRDEQYF.

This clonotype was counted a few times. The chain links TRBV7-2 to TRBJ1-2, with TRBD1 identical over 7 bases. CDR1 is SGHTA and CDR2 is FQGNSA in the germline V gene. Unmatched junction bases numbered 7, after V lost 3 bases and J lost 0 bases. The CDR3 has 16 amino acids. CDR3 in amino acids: CASSFTTGRPNYGYTF. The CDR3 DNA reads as TGTGCCAGCAGCTTCACGACAGGGCGACCTAACTATGGCTACACCTTC.

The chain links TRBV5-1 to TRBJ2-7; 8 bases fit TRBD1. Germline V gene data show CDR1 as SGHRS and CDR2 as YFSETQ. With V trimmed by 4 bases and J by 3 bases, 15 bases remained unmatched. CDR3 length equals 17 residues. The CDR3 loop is CASSPRTGLGDGYEQYF. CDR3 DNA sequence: TGCGCCAGCAGCCCAAGGACAGGGTTGGGAGATGGCTACGAGCAGTACTTC.

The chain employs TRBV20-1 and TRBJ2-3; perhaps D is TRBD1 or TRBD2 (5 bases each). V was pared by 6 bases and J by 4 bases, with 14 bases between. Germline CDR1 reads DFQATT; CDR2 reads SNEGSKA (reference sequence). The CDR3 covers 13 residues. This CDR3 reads CSARDRAADTQYF. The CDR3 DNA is TGCAGTGCCCGGGACCGAGCGGCAGATACGCAGTATTTT.

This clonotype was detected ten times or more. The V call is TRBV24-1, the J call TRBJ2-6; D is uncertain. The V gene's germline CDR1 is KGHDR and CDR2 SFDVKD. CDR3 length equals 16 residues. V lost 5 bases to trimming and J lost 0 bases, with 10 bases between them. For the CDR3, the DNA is TGTGCCACCAGTGGGGTCGGCATCTCTGGGGCCAACGTCCTGACTTTC. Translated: CATSGVGISGANVLTF.

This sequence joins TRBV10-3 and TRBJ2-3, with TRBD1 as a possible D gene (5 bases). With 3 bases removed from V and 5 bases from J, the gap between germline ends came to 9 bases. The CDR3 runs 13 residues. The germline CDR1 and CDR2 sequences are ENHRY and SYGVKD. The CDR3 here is CAISEGVLDTQYF. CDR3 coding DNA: TGTGCCATCAGTGAAGGGGTTTTAGATACGCAGTATTTT.

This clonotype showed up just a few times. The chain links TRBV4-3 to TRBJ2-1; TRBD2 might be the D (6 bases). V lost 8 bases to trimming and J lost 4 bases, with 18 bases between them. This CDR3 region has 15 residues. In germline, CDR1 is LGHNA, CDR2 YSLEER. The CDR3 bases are TGCGCCAGCGCACAGGAGGCGGGGCGATACAATGAGCAGTTCTTC. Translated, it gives CASAQEAGRYNEQFF.

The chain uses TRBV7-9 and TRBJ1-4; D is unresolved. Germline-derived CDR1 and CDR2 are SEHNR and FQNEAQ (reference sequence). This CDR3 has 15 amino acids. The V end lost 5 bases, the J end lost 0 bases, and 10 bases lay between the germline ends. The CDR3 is CASSSPRTTNEKLFF. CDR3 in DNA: TGTGCCAGCAGCAGTCCTCGGACAACTAATGAAAAACTGTTTTTT.

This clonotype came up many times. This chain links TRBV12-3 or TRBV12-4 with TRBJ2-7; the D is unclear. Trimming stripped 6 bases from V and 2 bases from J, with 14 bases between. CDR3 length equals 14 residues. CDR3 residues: CASSWIGFAYEQYF. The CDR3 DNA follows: TGTGCCAGCAGCTGGATAGGGTTCGCCTACGAGCAGTACTTC.